Presented here are 4 T cell receptor beta chains from one specimen sequenced in a study of blood T cell repertoires in COVID-19. TCRdb's table, derived via immunoSEQ multiplex PCR, lists solely in-frame clones and lacks some. The sample has over 110,000 clones; over 70% are singletons. Source material: peripheral blood. Receptors were obtained from an older woman with acute or convalescent COVID-19.

The CDR3 spells CASSQTSGRSNNEQFF. The DNA of the CDR3 is TGTGCCAGCAGTCAAACTAGCGGGAGATCTAACAATGAGCAGTTCTTC. The chain employs TRBV2 and TRBJ2-1, with 11 bases identical to TRBD2. CDR3 length: 16 residues. CDR1 and CDR2 from the germline V gene are SNHLY and FYNNEI. V lost 5 bases to trimming and J lost 5 bases; unmatched junction nucleotides: 8. Full variable domain (outside the CDR3, taken from reference TRBV2 and TRBJ2-1): EPEVTQTPSHQVTQMGQEVILRCVPISNHLYFYWYRQILGQKVEFLVSFYNNEISEKSEIFDDQFSVERPDGSNFTLKIRSTKLEDSAMYFCASSQTSGRSNNEQFFGPGTRLTVL.

V gene TRBV5-1 combines with J gene TRBJ2-1; 8 bases fit TRBD1. Trimming took 4 bases from V and 3 from J; bases not matched to a gene: 12. In germline, CDR1 is SGHRS, CDR2 YFSETQ. This CDR3 has 17 residues. CDR3 in amino acids: CASSHRAGTGFYNEQFF. CDR3 in DNA: TGCGCCAGCAGCCACCGGGCCGGGACAGGTTTCTACAATGAGCAGTTCTTC. Using reference TRBV5-1 and TRBJ2-1 for the parts outside the CDR3, the full variable domain is KAGVTQTPRYLIKTRGQQVTLSCSPISGHRSVSWYQQTPGQGLQFLFEYFSETQRNKGNFPGRFSGRQFSNSRSEMNVSTLELGDSALYLCASSHRAGTGFYNEQFFGPGTRLTVL.

The rearrangement uses TRBV11-3 and TRBJ2-1; the D gene is possibly TRBD2 (5 bases). The CDR3 covers 13 residues. Per germline, CDR1 SGHNT and CDR2 YENEEA. The germline V and J ends were trimmed by 1 base and 6 bases, with 7 bases remaining between them. For the CDR3, the DNA is TGTGCCAGCAGCTTAGCTAGCAGCAATGAGCAGTTCTTC. Translated: CASSLASSNEQFF.

The chain carries TRBV5-1 and TRBJ2-7; TRBD2 is a possible D gene (5 bases). Germline V gene data show CDR1 as SGHRS and CDR2 as YFSETQ. The CDR3 sequence is 13 residues long. V lost 3 bases and J 4 bases, leaving 11 bases between the germline ends. The CDR3 sequence is CASSSGRGYEQYF. The DNA of the CDR3 is TGCGCCAGCAGCTCCGGCAGAGGGTACGAGCAGTACTTC. Filled out from reference TRBV5-1 and TRBJ2-7, the complete variable domain reads KAGVTQTPRYLIKTRGQQVTLSCSPISGHRSVSWYQQTPGQGLQFLFEYFSETQRNKGNFPGRFSGRQFSNSRSEMNVSTLELGDSALYLCASSSGRGYEQYFGPGTRLTVT.